These 10 T cell receptor beta chains were all obtained from the same sample, sequenced in a study of blood T cell repertoires in COVID-19. Using immunoSEQ multiplex PCR, the repertoire was profiled, and TCRdb retains in-frame clones only, with some absent. Here the sample spans some 200,000 clones, roughly 86% being singletons. Sequencing used PBMCs or T cells enriched from blood (not recorded which). These receptors all come from a man between 18 and 29 years old with acute COVID-19.

The chain is built from TRBV27 and TRBJ2-2, with 12 bases identical to TRBD1. Germline assignment: CDR1 MNHEY and CDR2 SMNVEV (reference sequence). The CDR3 is made up of 16 amino acids. The CDR3 region is CAYWDRGRSNTGELFF. CDR3 DNA sequence: TGTGCTTATTGGGACAGGGGGCGGTCGAACACCGGGGAGCTGTTTTTT.

The rearrangement links TRBV6-1 to TRBJ2-4, with 7 bases fitting TRBD1. The CDR3 extends over 15 amino acids. The V segment lost 0 bases and the J segment 4 bases; nucleotides outside the gene matches: 3. Germline V lookup: CDR1 MNHNS, CDR2 SASEGT. The CDR3 nucleotides read TGTGCCAGCAGTGAAGCCGGGACAGCTAAAAACATTCAGTACTTC. Translated: CASSEAGTAKNIQYF.

In this sample, this clone turned up once. This chain uses TRBV29-1 with TRBJ1-4; TRBD1 is a possible D gene (5 bases). Trimming removed 4 bases from V and 6 bases from J, with 9 bases in between. Looked up from germline, CDR1 is SQVTM and CDR2 is ANQGSEA. CDR3 length: 12 residues. The CDR3 sequence is CSVGGGYEKLFF. In DNA, the CDR3 is TGCAGCGTTGGGGGGGGTTATGAAAAACTGTTTTTT.

This chain connects TRBV19 to TRBJ1-4; D is possibly TRBD1 (5 bases). Trimming left V 1 base short and J 4 bases short, with 10 bases between. The CDR3 has 15 amino acids. Germline loops: CDR1 LNHDA, CDR2 SQIVND (reference sequence). CDR3 protein: CASSIGQGNNEKLFF. CDR3 nucleotides: TGTGCCAGTAGTATAGGGCAGGGTAATAATGAAAAACTGTTTTTT.

The chain is built from TRBV7-8 and TRBJ2-7, with D possibly being TRBD1 (6 bases). The CDR3 spans 14 residues. V gave up 6 bases and J gave up 1 base, with 13 bases separating them. Germline CDR1 reads SGHVS; CDR2 reads FQNEAQ. DNA for the CDR3: TGTGCCAGCAGAACCACAGGGTATTCCTACGAGCAGTACTTC. Amino acid sequence: CASRTTGYSYEQYF.

The CDR3 DNA follows: TGTGCCAGCAACAACCGGGACAGTGGTACTGAAGCTTTCTTT. Protein: CASNNRDSGTEAFF. V usage is TRBV2 and J usage is TRBJ1-1, with 7 bases that match TRBD1. With 7 bases clipped from V and 5 bases from J, the junction kept 10 bases outside the gene matches. Looked up from germline, CDR1 is SNHLY and CDR2 is FYNNEI. The CDR3 is made up of 14 amino acids.

The genes are TRBV6-5 and TRBJ2-2; D remains unclear. Germline CDR1 is MNHEY and CDR2 is SVGAGI. This CDR3 is 13 amino acids long. Trimming left V 7 bases short and J 1 base short, with 7 bases between. CDR3 sequence: CASTVQNTGELFF. CDR3 bases: TGTGCCAGCACCGTACAGAACACCGGGGAGCTGTTTTTT.

The gene calls are TRBV6-5 and TRBJ1-2; D may be TRBD1 (6 bases). Germline V gene lookup returns CDR1 MNHEY and CDR2 SVGAGI. Trimming took off 7 bases at V and 1 base at J, with 10 bases between the two ends. This CDR3 region has 13 residues. The CDR3 region is CASTGQLNYGYTF. CDR3 DNA sequence: TGTGCCAGCACAGGACAGCTTAACTATGGCTACACCTTC.

The chain links TRBV10-1 to TRBJ2-3; D is unclear. The V and J ends lost 9 bases and 0 bases respectively, with 10 bases between them. This CDR3 comprises 13 residues. Looked up from germline, CDR1 is WNHNN and CDR2 is SYGVQD (reference sequence). CDR3 DNA sequence: TGCGCCAGTGGTGCTACTAGCACAGATACGCAGTATTTT. Protein: CASGATSTDTQYF.

The chain is built from TRBV6-1 and TRBJ2-5; weak D call: TRBD1 (6 bases). This CDR3 contains 13 residues. V lost 7 bases and J 2 bases, leaving 11 bases between the germline ends. Looked up from germline, CDR1 is MNHNS and CDR2 is SASEGT. CDR3 loop: CASTLQGQETQYF. CDR3 nucleotide sequence: TGTGCCAGCACCTTACAGGGTCAAGAGACCCAGTACTTC.